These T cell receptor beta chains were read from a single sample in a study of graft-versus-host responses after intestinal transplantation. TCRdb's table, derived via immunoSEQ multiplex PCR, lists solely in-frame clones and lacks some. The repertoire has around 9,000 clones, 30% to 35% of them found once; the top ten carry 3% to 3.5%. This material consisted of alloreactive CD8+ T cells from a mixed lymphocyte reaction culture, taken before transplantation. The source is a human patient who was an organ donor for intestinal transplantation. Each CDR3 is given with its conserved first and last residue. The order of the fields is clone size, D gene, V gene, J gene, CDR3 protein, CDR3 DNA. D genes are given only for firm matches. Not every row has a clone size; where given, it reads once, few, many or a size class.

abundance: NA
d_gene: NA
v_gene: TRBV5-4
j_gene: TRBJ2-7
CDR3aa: CASSLRGGFYEQYF
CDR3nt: TGTGCCAGCAGCTTAAGAGGGGGTTTCTACGAGCAGTACTTC

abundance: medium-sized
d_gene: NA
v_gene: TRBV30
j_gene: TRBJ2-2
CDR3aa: CAWSPTGELFF
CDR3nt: TGTGCCTGGAGTCCTACCGGGGAGCTGTTTTTT

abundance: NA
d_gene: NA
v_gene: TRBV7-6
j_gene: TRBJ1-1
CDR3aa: CASSLGGIEAFF
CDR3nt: TGTGCCAGCAGCTTAGGAGGGATTGAAGCTTTCTTT

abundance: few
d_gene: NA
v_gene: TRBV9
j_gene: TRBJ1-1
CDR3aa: CASSLGWGGWTEAFF
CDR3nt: TGTGCCAGCAGCCTAGGATGGGGGGGATGGACTGAAGCTTTCTTT

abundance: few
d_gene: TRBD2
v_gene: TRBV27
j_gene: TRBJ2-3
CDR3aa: CASSRLGAGGPNTQYF
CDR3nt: TGTGCCAGCAGTAGGTTAGGAGCGGGAGGGCCGAATACGCAGTATTTT

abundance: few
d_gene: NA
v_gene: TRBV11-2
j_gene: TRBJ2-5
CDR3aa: CASSFSSRETQYF
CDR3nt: TGTGCCAGCAGCTTCTCTAGTAGAGAGACCCAGTACTTC

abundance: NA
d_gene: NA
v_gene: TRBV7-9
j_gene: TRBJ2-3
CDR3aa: CASSPPLAGPEADTQYF
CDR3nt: TGTGCCAGCAGCCCACCCCTCGCGGGACCCGAGGCAGATACGCAGTATTTT

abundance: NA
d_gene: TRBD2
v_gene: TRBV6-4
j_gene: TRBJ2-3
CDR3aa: CASSEGTSGGTDTQYF
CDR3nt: TGTGCCAGCAGTGAGGGGACTAGCGGGGGCACAGATACGCAGTATTTT

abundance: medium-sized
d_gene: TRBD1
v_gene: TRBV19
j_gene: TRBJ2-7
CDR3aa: CATSAGTGLYEQYF
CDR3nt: TGTGCCACCTCGGCCGGGACAGGCCTCTACGAGCAGTACTTC

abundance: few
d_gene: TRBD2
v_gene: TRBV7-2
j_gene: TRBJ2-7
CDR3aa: CASATLGAGGPDEQYF
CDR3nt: TGTGCCAGCGCCACCCTCGGGGCGGGAGGGCCGGACGAGCAGTACTTC

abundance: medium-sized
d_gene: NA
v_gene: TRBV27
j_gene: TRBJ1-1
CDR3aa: CASKGGTEAFF
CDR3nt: TGTGCCAGCAAAGGCGGCACTGAAGCTTTCTTT

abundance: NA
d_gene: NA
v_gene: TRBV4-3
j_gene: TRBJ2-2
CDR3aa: CASSHPGDSNTGELFF
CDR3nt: TGCGCCAGCAGCCACCCCGGCGACTCAAACACCGGGGAGCTGTTTTTT

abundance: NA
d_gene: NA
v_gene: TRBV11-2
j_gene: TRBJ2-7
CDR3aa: CASSPGSFTYEQYF
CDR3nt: TGTGCCAGCAGCCCCGGGTCCTTCACCTACGAGCAGTACTTC

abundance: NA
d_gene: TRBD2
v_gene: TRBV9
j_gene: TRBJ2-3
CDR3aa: CASSAPTSGGVSDTQYF
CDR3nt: TGTGCCAGCAGCGCGCCGACTAGCGGGGGGGTATCGGATACGCAGTATTTT

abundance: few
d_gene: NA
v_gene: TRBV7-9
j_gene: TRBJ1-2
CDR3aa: CASSFVGWVDGYTF
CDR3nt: TGTGCCAGCAGCTTTGTCGGGTGGGTCGATGGCTACACCTTC

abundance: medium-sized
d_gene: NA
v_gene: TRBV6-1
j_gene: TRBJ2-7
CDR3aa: CASSEWTFLAYEQYF
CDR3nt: TGTGCCAGCAGTGAGTGGACATTTCTCGCCTACGAGCAGTACTTC

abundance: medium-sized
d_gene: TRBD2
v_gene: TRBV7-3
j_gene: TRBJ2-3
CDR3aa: CASSFSGGTDTQYF
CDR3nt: TGTGCCAGCAGCTTCAGCGGGGGCACAGATACGCAGTATTTT

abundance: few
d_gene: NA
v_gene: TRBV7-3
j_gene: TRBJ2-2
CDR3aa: CASSPLNTGELFF
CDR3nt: TGTGCCAGCAGCCCCCTCAACACCGGGGAGCTGTTTTTT

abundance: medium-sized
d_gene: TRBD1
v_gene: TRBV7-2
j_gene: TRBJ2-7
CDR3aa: CASSWGTGGYEQYF
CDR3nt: TGTGCCAGCAGCTGGGGGACAGGGGGATACGAGCAGTACTTC

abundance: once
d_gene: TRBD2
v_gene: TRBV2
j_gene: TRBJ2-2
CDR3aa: CASSDSGRAGGELFF
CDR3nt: TGTGCCAGCAGTGATAGCGGGAGGGCCGGCGGGGAGCTGTTTTTT

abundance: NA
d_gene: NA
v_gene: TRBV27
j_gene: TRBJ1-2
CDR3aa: CASSPHGGHYGYTF
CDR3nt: TGTGCCAGCAGTCCCCACGGGGGTCACTATGGCTACACCTTC

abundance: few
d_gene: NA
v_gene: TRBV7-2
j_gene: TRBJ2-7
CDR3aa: CASSLTGGYEQYF
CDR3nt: TGTGCCAGCAGCTTGACCGGGGGCTACGAGCAGTACTTC

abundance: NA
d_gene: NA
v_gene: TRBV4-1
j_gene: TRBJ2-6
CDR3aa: CASSHYPGANVLTF
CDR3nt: TGCGCCAGCAGCCACTACCCTGGGGCCAACGTCCTGACTTTC

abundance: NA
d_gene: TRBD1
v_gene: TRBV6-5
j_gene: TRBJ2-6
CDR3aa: CASTGQGSGANVLTF
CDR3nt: TGTGCCAGCACCGGACAGGGGTCCGGGGCCAACGTCCTGACTTTC

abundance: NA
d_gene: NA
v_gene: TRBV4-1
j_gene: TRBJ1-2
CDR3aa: CASSQQGPSGGYTF
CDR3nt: TGCGCCAGCAGCCAACAGGGGCCGTCTGGTGGCTACACCTTC

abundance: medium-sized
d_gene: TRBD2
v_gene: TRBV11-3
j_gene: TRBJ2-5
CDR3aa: CASSGRGSGIQYF
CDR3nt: TGTGCCAGCAGCGGACGGGGTAGCGGGATCCAGTACTTC

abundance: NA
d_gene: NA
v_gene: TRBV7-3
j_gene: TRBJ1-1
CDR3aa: CASSPDGGWAFF
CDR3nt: TGTGCCAGCAGTCCAGACGGGGGATGGGCTTTCTTT

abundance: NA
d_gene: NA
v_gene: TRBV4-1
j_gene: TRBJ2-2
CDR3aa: CASSQAGRNTGELFF
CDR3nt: TGTGCCAGCAGCCAAGCCGGTAGGAACACCGGGGAGCTGTTTTTT

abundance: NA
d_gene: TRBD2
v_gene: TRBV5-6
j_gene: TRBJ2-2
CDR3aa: CASSPRLANGELFF
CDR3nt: TGTGCCAGCAGCCCCCGACTAGCGAACGGGGAGCTGTTTTTT

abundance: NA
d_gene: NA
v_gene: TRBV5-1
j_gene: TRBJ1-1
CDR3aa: CASSSNRVNTEAFF
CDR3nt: TGCGCCAGCAGCTCGAACCGGGTGAACACTGAAGCTTTCTTT

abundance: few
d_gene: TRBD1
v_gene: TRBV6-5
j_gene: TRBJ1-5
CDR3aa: CASSPSGTGSQPQHF
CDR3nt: TGTGCCAGCAGCCCCTCCGGGACAGGGTCTCAGCCCCAGCATTTT

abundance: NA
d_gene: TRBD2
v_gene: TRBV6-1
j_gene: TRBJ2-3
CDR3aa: CASSEGLAGADTQYF
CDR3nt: TGTGCCAGCAGTGAAGGTCTAGCGGGAGCAGATACGCAGTATTTT

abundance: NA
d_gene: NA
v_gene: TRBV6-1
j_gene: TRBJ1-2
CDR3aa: CATPPGGFNYGYTF
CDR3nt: TGTGCCACCCCCCCGGGCGGGTTTAACTATGGCTACACCTTC

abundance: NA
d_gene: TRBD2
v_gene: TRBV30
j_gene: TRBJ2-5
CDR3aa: CAWTQGLAGFETQYF
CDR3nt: TGTGCCTGGACCCAGGGACTAGCGGGGTTCGAGACCCAGTACTTC

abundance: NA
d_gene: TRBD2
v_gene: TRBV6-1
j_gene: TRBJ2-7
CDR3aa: CASSEETGGPYEQYF
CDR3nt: TGTGCCAGCAGTGAAGAAACGGGAGGGCCCTACGAGCAGTACTTC

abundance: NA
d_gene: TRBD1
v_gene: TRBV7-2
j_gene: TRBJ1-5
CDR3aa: CASSLDTGGRGNQPQHF
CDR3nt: TGTGCCAGCAGCTTAGATACAGGGGGTCGGGGCAATCAGCCCCAGCATTTT

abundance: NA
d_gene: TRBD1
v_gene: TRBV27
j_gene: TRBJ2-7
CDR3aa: CASSLTGDEQYF
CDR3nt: TGTGCCAGCAGTTTGACAGGGGATGAGCAGTACTTC

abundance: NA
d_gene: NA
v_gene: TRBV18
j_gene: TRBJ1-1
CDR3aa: CASSPPFVGIREAFF
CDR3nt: TGTGCCAGCTCACCACCGTTTGTCGGGATAAGGGAAGCTTTCTTT

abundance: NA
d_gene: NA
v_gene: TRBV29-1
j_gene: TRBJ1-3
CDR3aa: CSVVSLSGNTIYF
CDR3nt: TGCAGCGTTGTTAGCCTCTCTGGAAACACCATATATTTT

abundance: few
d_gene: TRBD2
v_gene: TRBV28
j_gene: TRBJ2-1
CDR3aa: CASSELAEYNEQFF
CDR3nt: TGTGCCAGCAGTGAACTAGCGGAGTACAATGAGCAGTTCTTC

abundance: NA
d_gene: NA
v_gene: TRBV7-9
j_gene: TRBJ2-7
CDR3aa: CASSSPGAYEQYF
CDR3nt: TGTGCCAGCAGCTCCCCAGGCGCATACGAGCAGTACTTC

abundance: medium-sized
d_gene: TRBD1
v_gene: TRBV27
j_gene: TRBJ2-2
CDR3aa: CASSLSGQGITGELFF
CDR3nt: TGTGCCAGCAGTTTATCGGGACAGGGCATCACCGGGGAGCTGTTTTTT

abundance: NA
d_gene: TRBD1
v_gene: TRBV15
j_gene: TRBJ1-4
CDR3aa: CATRLDRGANEKLFF
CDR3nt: TGTGCCACCAGGCTCGACAGGGGGGCTAATGAAAAACTGTTTTTT

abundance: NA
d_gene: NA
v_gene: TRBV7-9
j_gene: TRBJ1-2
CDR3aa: CASSLVGGPESNYGYTF
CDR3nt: TGTGCCAGCAGCTTAGTGGGGGGGCCCGAATCTAACTATGGCTACACCTTC

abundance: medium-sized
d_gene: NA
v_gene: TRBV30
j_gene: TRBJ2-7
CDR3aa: CAWSVGIYEQYF
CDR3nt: TGTGCCTGGAGTGTCGGGATCTACGAGCAGTACTTC